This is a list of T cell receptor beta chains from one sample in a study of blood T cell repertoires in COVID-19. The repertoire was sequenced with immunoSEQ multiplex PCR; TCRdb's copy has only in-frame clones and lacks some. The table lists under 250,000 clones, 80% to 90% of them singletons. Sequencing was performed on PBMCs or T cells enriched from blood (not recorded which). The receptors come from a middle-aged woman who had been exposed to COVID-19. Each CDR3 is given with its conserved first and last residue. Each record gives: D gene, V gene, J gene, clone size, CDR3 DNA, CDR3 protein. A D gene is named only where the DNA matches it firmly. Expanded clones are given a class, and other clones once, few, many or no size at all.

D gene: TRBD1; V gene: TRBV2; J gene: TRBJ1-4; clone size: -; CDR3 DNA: TGTGCCAGCAGTGAACAGGGGGCGGTAAATGAAAAACTGTTTTTT; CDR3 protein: CASSEQGAVNEKLFF
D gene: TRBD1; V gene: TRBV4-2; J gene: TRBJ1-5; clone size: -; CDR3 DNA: TGTGCCAGCAGACTGACAGGGAATCAGCCCCAGCATTTT; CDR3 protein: CASRLTGNQPQHF
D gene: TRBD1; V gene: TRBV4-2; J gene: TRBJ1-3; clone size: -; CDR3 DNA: TGTGCCAGCAGCCAAGGGGACAGCATCGGGAACACCATATATTTT; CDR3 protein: CASSQGDSIGNTIYF
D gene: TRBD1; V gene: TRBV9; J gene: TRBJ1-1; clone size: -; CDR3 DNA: TGTGCCAGTAGGGACAGGGGGAACACTGAAGCTTTCTTT; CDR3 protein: CASRDRGNTEAFF
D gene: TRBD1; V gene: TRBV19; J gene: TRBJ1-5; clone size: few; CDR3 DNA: TGTGCCAGTAGTATAGGGACAGGGGCCCAGCCCCAGCATTTT; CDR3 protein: CASSIGTGAQPQHF
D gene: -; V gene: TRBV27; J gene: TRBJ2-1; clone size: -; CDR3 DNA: TGTGCCAGCAGTTTATCCGGGGATGAGCAGTTCTTC; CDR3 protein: CASSLSGDEQFF
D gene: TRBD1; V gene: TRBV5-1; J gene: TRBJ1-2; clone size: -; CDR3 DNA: TGCGCCAGTTACCCCGGGACAGGGAAAAACTATGGCTACACCTTC; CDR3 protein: CASYPGTGKNYGYTF
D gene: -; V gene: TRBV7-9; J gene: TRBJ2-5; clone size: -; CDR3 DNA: TGTGCCAGCAGCATAATTGGCGGTAGGGGGACCCAGTACTTC; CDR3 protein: CASSIIGGRGTQYF
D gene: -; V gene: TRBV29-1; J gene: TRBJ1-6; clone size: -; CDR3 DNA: TGCAGCGTTGCTTTACGGGAGGATTCACCCCTCCACTTT; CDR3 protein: CSVALREDSPLHF
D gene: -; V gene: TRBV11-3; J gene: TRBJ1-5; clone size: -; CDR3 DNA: TGTGCCAGGGCGGGCAATCAGCCCCAGCATTTT; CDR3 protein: CARAGNQPQHF
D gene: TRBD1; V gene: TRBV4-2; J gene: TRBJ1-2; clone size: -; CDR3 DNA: TGTGCCAGCAGCCAAGAAGTAACAGGGGGTAACTATGGCTACACCTTC; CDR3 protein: CASSQEVTGGNYGYTF
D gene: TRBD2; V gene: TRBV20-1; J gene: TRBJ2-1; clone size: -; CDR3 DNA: TGCAGTGCTAGTCCGGGAGCGGGGGGCCGGTATGAGCAGTTCTTC; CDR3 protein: CSASPGAGGRYEQFF
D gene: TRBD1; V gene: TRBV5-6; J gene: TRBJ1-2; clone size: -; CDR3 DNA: TGTGCCAGCAGGACCCCGACAGGGGGCGCCGGCGGCTATGGCTACACCTTC; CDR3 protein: CASRTPTGGAGGYGYTF
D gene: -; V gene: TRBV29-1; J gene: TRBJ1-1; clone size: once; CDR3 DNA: TGCAGCGTTGTTTGGGAGATGAACACTGAAGCTTTCTTT; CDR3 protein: CSVVWEMNTEAFF
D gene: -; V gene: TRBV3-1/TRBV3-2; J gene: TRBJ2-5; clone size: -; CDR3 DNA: TGTGCCAGCAGCCCGGACAGTCAAGAGACCCAGTACTTC; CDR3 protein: CASSPDSQETQYF
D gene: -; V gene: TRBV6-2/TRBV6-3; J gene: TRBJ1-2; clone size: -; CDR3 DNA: TGTGCCAGCAGTTACTTCAGGGACTATGGCTACACCTTC; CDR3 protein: CASSYFRDYGYTF
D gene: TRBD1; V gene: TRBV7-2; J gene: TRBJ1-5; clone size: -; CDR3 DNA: TGTGCCAGCAGCGCAAACAGGGGGGTTCAGCCCCAGCATTTT; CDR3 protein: CASSANRGVQPQHF
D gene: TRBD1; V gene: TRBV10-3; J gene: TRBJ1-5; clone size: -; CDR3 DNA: TGTGCCACCAGAGAAAACAGGGGGGCCAATCAGCCCCAGCATTTT; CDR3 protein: CATRENRGANQPQHF
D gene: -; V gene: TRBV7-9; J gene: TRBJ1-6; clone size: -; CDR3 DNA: TGTGCCAGCAGCCCTGAAAGATTTGGTGAGGTTTCACCCCTCCACTTT; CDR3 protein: CASSPERFGEVSPLHF
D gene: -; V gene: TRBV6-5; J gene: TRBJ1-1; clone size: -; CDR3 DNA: TGTGCCACTCCGGGACACCTGAACACTGAAGCTTTCTTT; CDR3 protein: CATPGHLNTEAFF
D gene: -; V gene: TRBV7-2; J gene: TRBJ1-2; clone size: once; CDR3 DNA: TGTGCCAGCAGCTTGGCCACGAACCGGGTCCAAGCTAACTATGGCTACACCTTC; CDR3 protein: CASSLATNRVQANYGYTF
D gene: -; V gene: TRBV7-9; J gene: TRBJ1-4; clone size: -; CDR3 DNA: TGTGCCAGCAGCTTAGCGGACGGGGTGGAAGGGGAAAAACTGTTTTTT; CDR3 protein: CASSLADGVEGEKLFF
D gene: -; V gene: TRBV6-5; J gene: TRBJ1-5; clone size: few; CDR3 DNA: TGTGCCAGCAGTTACCCATCGGGGCCCCAGCATTTT; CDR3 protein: CASSYPSGPQHF
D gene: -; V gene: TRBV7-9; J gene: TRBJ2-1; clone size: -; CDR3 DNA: TGTGCCAGCAGCTTAGCGCGAGTAGCATTGAATGAGCAGTTCTTC; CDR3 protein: CASSLARVALNEQFF
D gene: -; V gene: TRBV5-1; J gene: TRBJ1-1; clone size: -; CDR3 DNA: TGCGCCAGCAGCTCCTATGGGGGGGAAACTGAAGCTTTCTTT; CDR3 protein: CASSSYGGETEAFF
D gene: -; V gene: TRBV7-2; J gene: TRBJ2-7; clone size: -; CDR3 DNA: TGTGCCAGCACCCGTCAGGTGGTCGCGGGGGAGCAGTACTTC; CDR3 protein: CASTRQVVAGEQYF
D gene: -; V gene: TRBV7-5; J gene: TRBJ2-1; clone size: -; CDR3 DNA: TGTGCCAGAAGCCATTCGCGGGCCTTTGCCCTCAATGAGCAGTTCTTC; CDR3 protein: CARSHSRAFALNEQFF
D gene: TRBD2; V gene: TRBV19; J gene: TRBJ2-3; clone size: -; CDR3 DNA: TGTGCCAGTAGTACAACTAGCGGGGGGCCGACAGATACGCAGTATTTT; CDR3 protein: CASSTTSGGPTDTQYF
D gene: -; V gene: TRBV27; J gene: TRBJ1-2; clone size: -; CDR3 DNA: -; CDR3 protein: CASIGGGMATPSGNLNF
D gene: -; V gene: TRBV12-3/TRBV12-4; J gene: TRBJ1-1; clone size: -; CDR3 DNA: TGTGCCAGCAGTTTTCAGGACACTGAAGCTTTCTTT; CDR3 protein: CASSFQDTEAFF
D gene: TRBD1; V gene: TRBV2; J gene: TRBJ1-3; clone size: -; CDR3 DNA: TGTGCCAGCAGTGAGGTAGGGGGCGGATCTGGAAACACCATATATTTT; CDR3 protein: CASSEVGGGSGNTIYF
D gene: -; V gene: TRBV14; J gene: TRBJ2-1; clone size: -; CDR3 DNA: TGTGCCAGCAGCCGCGGACTCGACAATGAGCAGTTCTTC; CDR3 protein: CASSRGLDNEQFF
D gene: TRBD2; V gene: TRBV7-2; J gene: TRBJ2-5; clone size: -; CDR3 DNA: TGTGCCAGCAGCCAGGCGGCGGGGGGGCTGAAGACCCAGTACTTC; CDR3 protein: CASSQAAGGLKTQYF
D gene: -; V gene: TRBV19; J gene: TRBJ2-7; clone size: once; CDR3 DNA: TGTGCCAGTAGTAATGTCGGGGTAGGCGAGCAGTACTTC; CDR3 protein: CASSNVGVGEQYF
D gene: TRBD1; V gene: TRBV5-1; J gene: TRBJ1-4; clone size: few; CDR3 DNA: TGCGCCAGCAGCTTGACAGGGGGCGCAGGAGTTGGTGAAAAACTGTTTTTT; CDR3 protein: CASSLTGGAGVGEKLFF
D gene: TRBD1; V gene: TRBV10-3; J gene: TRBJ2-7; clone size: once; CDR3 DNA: TGTGCCATCAGCAGGGACAGGGAGTACGAGCAGTACTTC; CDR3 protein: CAISRDREYEQYF
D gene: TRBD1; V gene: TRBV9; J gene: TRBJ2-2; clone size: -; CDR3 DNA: TGTGCCAGCAGCGTACTCGGGACAGACGGGGAGCTGTTTTTT; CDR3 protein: CASSVLGTDGELFF
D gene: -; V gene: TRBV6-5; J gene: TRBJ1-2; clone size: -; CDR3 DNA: TGTGCCAGCAGCCCGGACGGGGGAGCTAACTATGGCTACACCTTC; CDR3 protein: CASSPDGGANYGYTF
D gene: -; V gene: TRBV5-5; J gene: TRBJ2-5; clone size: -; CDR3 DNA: TGTGCCAGCAGCTTCGGCGGTGCAGGGGAGACCCAGTACTTC; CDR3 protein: CASSFGGAGETQYF
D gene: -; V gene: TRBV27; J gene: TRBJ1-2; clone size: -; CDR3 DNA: TGTGCCAGCAGTCCGGCCGGGGGGCGGTGGGGCTACACCTTC; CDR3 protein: CASSPAGGRWGYTF
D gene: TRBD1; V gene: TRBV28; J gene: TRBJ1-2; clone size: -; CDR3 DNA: TGTGCCAGCAGTTTACGGGGACAGGGCTACACCTTC; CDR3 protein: CASSLRGQGYTF
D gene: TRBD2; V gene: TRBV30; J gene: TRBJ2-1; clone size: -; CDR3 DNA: TGTGCCTGGACTCTAGCGGGGGGGCCCTCGGGTGAGCAGTTCTTC; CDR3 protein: CAWTLAGGPSGEQFF
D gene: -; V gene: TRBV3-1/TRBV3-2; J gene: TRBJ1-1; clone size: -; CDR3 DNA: TGTGCCAGCAGCTCCCGGGAGAGACTGAACACTGAAGCTTTCTTT; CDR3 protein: CASSSRERLNTEAFF
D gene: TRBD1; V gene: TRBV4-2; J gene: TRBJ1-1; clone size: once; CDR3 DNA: TGTGCCAGCAGCCAAGATAGCAGGGGGGTCGCTGAAGCTTTCTTT; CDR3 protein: CASSQDSRGVAEAFF
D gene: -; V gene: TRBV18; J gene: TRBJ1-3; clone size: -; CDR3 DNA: TGTGCCAGCTCACCTCCGGAGAAGGTTCTGAACACCATATATTTT; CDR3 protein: CASSPPEKVLNTIYF
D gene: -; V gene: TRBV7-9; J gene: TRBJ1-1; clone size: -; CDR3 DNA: TGTGCCAGCAGCTTAGCGCTCAGTTTGAACACTGAAGCTTTCTTT; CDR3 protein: CASSLALSLNTEAFF
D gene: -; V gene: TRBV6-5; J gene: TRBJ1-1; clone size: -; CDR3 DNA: TGTGCCAGCACCAAGGAGCGGAACACTGAAGCTTTCTTT; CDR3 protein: CASTKERNTEAFF
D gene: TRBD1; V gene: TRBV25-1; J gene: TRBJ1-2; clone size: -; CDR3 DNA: TGTGCCAGCAGTAACAGGGGGCAGATCTATGGCTACACCTTC; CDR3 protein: CASSNRGQIYGYTF
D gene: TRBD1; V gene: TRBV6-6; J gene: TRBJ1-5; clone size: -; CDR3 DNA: TGTGCCACCCAGGGACAGGGAGATCAGCCCCAGCATTTT; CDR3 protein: CATQGQGDQPQHF
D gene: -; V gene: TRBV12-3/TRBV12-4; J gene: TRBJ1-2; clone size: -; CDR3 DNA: TGTGCCAGCAGCCCTTTAGGGGCCTATGGCTACACCTTC; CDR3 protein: CASSPLGAYGYTF
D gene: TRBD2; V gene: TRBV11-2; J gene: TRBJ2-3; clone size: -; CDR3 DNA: TGTGCCAGCAGCTCGATTGGACTAGCCACAGATACGCAGTATTTT; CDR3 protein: CASSSIGLATDTQYF
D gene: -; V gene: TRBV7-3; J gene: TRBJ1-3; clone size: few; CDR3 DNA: TGTGCCAGCAGCCTACAGGGCTCTGGAAACACCATATATTTT; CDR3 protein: CASSLQGSGNTIYF
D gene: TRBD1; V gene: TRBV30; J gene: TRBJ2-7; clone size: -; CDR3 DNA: TGTGCCTGTACCGGGACAGGGGAGGGAACCTACGAGCAGTACTTC; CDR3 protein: CACTGTGEGTYEQYF
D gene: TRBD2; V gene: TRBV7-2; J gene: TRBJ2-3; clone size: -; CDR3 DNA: TGTGCCAGCAGCCGGACTAGCGGGGGGGGTGCAGATACGCAGTATTTT; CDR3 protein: CASSRTSGGGADTQYF
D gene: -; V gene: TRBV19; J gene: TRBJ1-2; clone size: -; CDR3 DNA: TGTGCCAGTACCGAAAGCGATAGCGGGGGGTATGGCTACACCTTC; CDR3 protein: CASTESDSGGYGYTF
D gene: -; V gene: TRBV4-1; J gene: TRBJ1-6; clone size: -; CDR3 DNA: TGCGCCAGCAGCCAAGATCGGGCTCGACAGAGGAGTTCACCCCTCCACTTT; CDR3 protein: CASSQDRARQRSSPLHF
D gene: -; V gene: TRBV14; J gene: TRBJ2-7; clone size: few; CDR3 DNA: TGTGCCAGCAGCCAAGCCGGGAAGGTCTACGAGCAGTACTTC; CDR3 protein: CASSQAGKVYEQYF
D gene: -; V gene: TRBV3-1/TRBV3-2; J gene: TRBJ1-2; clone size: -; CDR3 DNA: TGTGCCAGCAGCCAAGGAGGGGGAAACTATGGCTACACCTTC; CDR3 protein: CASSQGGGNYGYTF
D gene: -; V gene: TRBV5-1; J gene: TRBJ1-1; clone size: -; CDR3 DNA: TGCGCCAGCAGCCAAGGGGCTGGAAACACTGAAGCTTTCTTT; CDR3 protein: CASSQGAGNTEAFF